The T cell receptor beta chain described here comes from a study of blood T cell repertoires in COVID-19. Sequenced by immunoSEQ multiplex PCR; TCRdb stores in-frame clones only, minus some. The data contain under 250,000 clones, around 80% of them singletons. The CDR3 loop spans 15 amino acids. Germline trimming cut 7 bases from V and 2 bases from J; bases unmatched to any gene: 8. Germline-derived CDR1 and CDR2 are SNHLY and FYNNEI. Sequencing was performed on peripheral blood. The V and J genes are TRBV2 and TRBJ1-5; TRBD1 matches at 7 bases. The TCR was taken from a man aged 50 to 59 with active or convalescent COVID-19. This chain's CDR3 is CASTKWDSRNQPQHF. In nucleotides, the CDR3 is TGTGCCAGCACAAAATGGGACAGTCGCAATCAGCCCCAGCATTTT.